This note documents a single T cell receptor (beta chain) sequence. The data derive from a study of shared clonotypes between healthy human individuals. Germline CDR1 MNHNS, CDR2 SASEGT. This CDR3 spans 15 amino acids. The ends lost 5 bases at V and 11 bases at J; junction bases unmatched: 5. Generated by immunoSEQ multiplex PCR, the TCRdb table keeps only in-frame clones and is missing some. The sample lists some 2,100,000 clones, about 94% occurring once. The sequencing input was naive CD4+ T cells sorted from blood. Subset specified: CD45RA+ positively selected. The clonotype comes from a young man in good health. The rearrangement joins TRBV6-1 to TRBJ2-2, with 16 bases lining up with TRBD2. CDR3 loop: CASSPGTSGGAELFF. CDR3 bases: TGTGCCAGCAGTCCGGGGACTAGCGGGGGGGCCGAGCTGTTTTTT.